Below, one TCR beta chain is given with its context. This sample is drawn from a study of blood T cell repertoires in COVID-19. About the research overall: From the United States, Italy and Spain came samples of acute and convalescent COVID-19.

Recruitment covered fewer than 25 US areas and drew participants whose ages spanned roughly 18 to 100 years. CDR1 and CDR2 (germline): ENHRY, SYGVKD. V shed 8 bases and J shed 9 bases, with 20 bases lying between them. This CDR3 comprises 14 residues. Some clones are missing from TCRdb's copy, which holds only in-frame ones; the method was immunoSEQ multiplex PCR. The sample includes about 350,000 clones, roughly 86% of them seen just once. The chain couples TRBV10-3 to TRBJ2-1, with D perhaps TRBD2 (6 bases). This TCR was sampled from a woman aged 30 to 39 who had been exposed to COVID-19. The sequenced sample consisted of PBMCs or T cells enriched from blood (not recorded which). This chain's CDR3 is CAIGEPTRGGEQFF. The DNA of the CDR3 is TGTGCCATCGGAGAACCGACTAGGGGCGGTGAGCAGTTCTTC.